The 30 T cell receptor beta chains given below trace back to one sample, sequenced in a study of T-cell memory formation after mild COVID-19. TCRdb re-derived calls from the 5' RACE reads in MiXCR, one entry per CDR3 protein. The sample has a few hundred thousand distinct CDR3 sequences, roughly an eighth seen once. The specimen sequenced was PBMCs or a T cell subset sorted from them (not recorded which). The origin of the receptors is a young man who had mild COVID-19 (a few samples of this study predate the infection). Cell type and time point are not known.

This clonotype was observed at least ten times. The chain has TRBV5-5 and TRBJ1-6, with a tentative D call TRBD1 (5 bases). The germline CDR1 and CDR2 sequences are SGHKS and YYEKEE (reference sequence). Between the trimmed V and J ends, which lost 8 bases and 10 bases, there was a span of 16 bases. The CDR3 runs to 13 residues. Written as DNA, the CDR3 is TGTGCCAGTGGGGGGGGACCCGAGTCACCCCTCCACTTT. Protein product: CASGGGPESPLHF.

The sample holds a few counts of this clonotype. This chain joins TRBV20-1 and TRBJ2-7; 12 nucleotides line up with TRBD1. Germline-derived CDR1 and CDR2 are DFQATT and SNEGSKA (reference sequence). CDR3 length: 15 amino acids. Losses at the gene ends were 1 base for V and 6 bases for J; bases not matched to a gene: 7. Here the CDR3 DNA reads TGCAGTGCTAGAGGGCCGGGACAGGGGGCATCCGAGCAGTACGTC. This encodes CSARGPGQGASEQYV.

This CDR3 reads CATSPSGTDTQYF. In DNA form, the CDR3 reads TGTGCCACCAGTCCGTCCGGGACAGATACGCAGTATTTT. The chain has TRBV24-1 and TRBJ2-3, with D unclear. V lost 6 bases to trimming and J lost 3 bases, with 9 bases between them. Germline-derived CDR1 and CDR2 are KGHDR and SFDVKD. The CDR3 totals 13 residues.

The chain links TRBV21-1 to TRBJ1-5. TRBV21-1 is an annotated pseudogene. The CDR3 is 13 amino acids. CDR3 residues: CASSKGVNQPQHF. The CDR3 DNA reads as TGTGCCAGCAGCAAGGGAGTAAATCAGCCCCAGCATTTT.

The chain couples TRBV4-1 to TRBJ2-1, with TRBD1 as a possible D gene (6 bases). Trimming cost V 6 bases and J 12 bases, with 12 bases left between them. From germline, CDR1 is MGHRA and CDR2 YSYEKL. There are 11 residues in the CDR3. The CDR3 reads CASSSPGVQFF. The CDR3 nucleotides read TGCGCCAGCAGTTCCCCAGGGGTGCAGTTCTTC.

The rearrangement links TRBV9 to TRBJ1-2; D remains ambiguous. Per the germline V gene, CDR1 is SGDLS and CDR2 is YYNGEE. This CDR3 region has 14 residues. Deletions cut 0 bases from V and 8 bases from J, with 14 bases between. The DNA for the CDR3 is TGTGCCAGCAGCGTAGGGTTCCCCATCGGAGGCTACACCTTC. Translation gives CASSVGFPIGGYTF.

This clonotype appeared many times. The rearrangement joins TRBV2 to TRBJ2-2; D gene ambiguous. V was clipped by 3 bases and J by 4 bases, with 6 bases between them. This CDR3 is 13 amino acids long. CDR1 and CDR2 from the germline V gene are SNHLY and FYNNEI. This CDR3 reads CASSDHGTGELFF. CDR3 DNA: TGTGCCAGCAGTGACCATGGCACCGGGGAGCTGTTTTTT.

This clonotype was seen many times. This chain's CDR3 is CASSSPSGGEDTQYF. The CDR3, as DNA: TGTGCCAGCAGTTCCCCTAGCGGGGGGGAGGATACGCAGTATTTT. The chain couples TRBV7-2 to TRBJ2-3; 12 bases are shared with TRBD2. Losses at the gene ends were 6 bases for V and 6 bases for J; bases not matched to a gene: 7. Per the germline V gene, CDR1 is SGHTA and CDR2 is FQGNSA. The CDR3 sequence is 15 residues long.

The chain joins TRBV27 to TRBJ2-7; 10 nucleotides align to TRBD1. V dropped 5 bases and J dropped 9; count of bases not matched to a gene: 10. In germline, CDR1 is MNHEY, CDR2 SMNVEV (reference sequence). The length of the CDR3 is 14 residues. CDR3 nucleotide sequence: TGTGCCAGCAGTCCCCGGGACAGGGGCCCTGTGCAGTACTTC. It specifies CASSPRDRGPVQYF.

The chain uses TRBV5-1 and TRBJ2-1; weak D call: TRBD2 (5 bases). Per germline, CDR1 SGHRS and CDR2 YFSETQ. CDR3 length: 13 amino acids. V dropped 6 bases and J dropped 4 bases, with 11 bases sitting between them. CDR3 sequence reads: CASTPGGYNEQFF. CDR3 coding DNA: TGCGCCAGCACCCCCGGCGGGTACAATGAGCAGTTCTTC.

This clonotype was counted a few times. The J gene is TRBJ1-3, the V gene TRBV3-1; D might be TRBD1 (6 bases). The germline gives CDR1 LGHDT, CDR2 YNNKEL (reference sequence). The CDR3 sequence is 15 residues long. V was cut by 5 bases and J by 8 bases, with 19 bases left in between. CDR3 in DNA: TGTGCCAGCAGCAGTCGACAGGTTCAACCGGACACCATATATTTT. Translating gives CASSSRQVQPDTIYF.

The chain couples TRBV7-9 to TRBJ2-1, with D perhaps being TRBD1 or TRBD2 (5 bases each). The CDR3 runs 13 residues. CDR1 is SEHNR and CDR2 is FQNEAQ in the germline V gene (reference sequence). Trimming left V 2 bases short and J 8 bases short, with 10 bases between. CDR3 amino acids: CASSLPGHDEQFF. CDR3 DNA: TGTGCCAGCAGCTTACCGGGGCACGATGAGCAGTTCTTC.

This clonotype was counted a few times. CDR3 sequence (DNA): TGTGCCAGCAGCCCCCGGACGGTCTCCTACGAGCAGTACTTC. This encodes CASSPRTVSYEQYF. The chain is built from TRBV7-6 and TRBJ2-7; no definite D call. The CDR3 extends over 14 amino acids. From germline, CDR1 is SGHVS and CDR2 FNYEAQ. V dropped 5 bases and J dropped 0 bases, with 11 bases sitting between them.

This clonotype was detected many times. The chain is built from TRBV5-1 and TRBJ2-2; no reliable D call. Trimming left V 2 bases short and J 4 bases short, with 6 bases between. CDR3 length: 13 amino acids. Germline values: CDR1 SGHRS, CDR2 YFSETQ. CDR3 coding DNA: TGCGCCAGCAGCTTTCCGGCCACCGGGGAGCTGTTTTTT. Translated, it gives CASSFPATGELFF.

This clonotype was counted only a few times. The rearrangement uses TRBV5-1 and TRBJ2-5; D not certain. The CDR3 consists of 13 residues. V was shortened by 0 bases and J by 4 bases, with 7 bases between the two germline ends. Germline V gives CDR1 SGHRS, CDR2 YFSETQ. CDR3 amino acids: CASSLGVGETQYF. The CDR3 DNA reads as TGCGCCAGCAGCTTGGGGGTTGGAGAGACCCAGTACTTC.

V usage is TRBV6-5 and J usage is TRBJ2-4, with no clear D. The germline V and J ends were trimmed by 5 bases and 0 bases, with 17 bases remaining between them. Looked up from germline, CDR1 is MNHEY and CDR2 is SVGAGI. The CDR3 has 17 amino acids. As DNA, the CDR3 is TGTGCCAGCAGTAACCGTGCTGACGTATTAGCCAAAAACATTCAGTACTTC. Translation: CASSNRADVLAKNIQYF.

The chain is built from TRBV18 and TRBJ1-1; 9 bases are shared with TRBD1. CDR3 size: 15 residues. The V gene end was trimmed by 2 bases and the J gene end by 5 bases; junction bases not matched to a gene: 6. Germline CDR1 reads KGHSH; CDR2 reads LQKENI. In DNA, the CDR3 is TGTGCCAGCTCACCAACCACAGACAGGGGGACTGAAGCTTTCTTT. Residues: CASSPTTDRGTEAFF.

Many counts were recorded for this clonotype. This chain connects TRBV4-3 to TRBJ2-2, with D possibly TRBD2 on 6 matching bases. V was shortened by 3 bases and J by 7 bases, with 9 bases between the two germline ends. This CDR3 is built from 13 residues. From germline, CDR1 is LGHNA and CDR2 YSLEER. CDR3 in amino acids: CASSQQGGGELFF. CDR3 coding DNA: TGCGCCAGCAGCCAGCAGGGAGGCGGGGAGCTGTTTTTT.

This clonotype occurred a few times. The rearrangement links TRBV28 to TRBJ2-1, with 12 bases matching TRBD2. This CDR3 is 15 amino acids long. The J segment lost 5 bases and the V segment lost 8 bases, leaving 7 bases of the junction unmatched. Germline V gene sequence: CDR1 MDHEN, CDR2 SYDVKM. This chain's CDR3 is CASVRLAGGNNEQFF. CDR3 nucleotides: TGTGCCAGCGTTCGTCTAGCGGGGGGGAACAATGAGCAGTTCTTC.

The rearrangement links TRBV7-3 to TRBJ2-5, with a tentative D call TRBD2 (6 bases). The germline CDR1 and CDR2 sequences are SGHTA and FQGTGA. This CDR3 spans 14 amino acids. The V gene lost 2 bases and the J gene lost 5 bases, with 12 bases spanning the gap. CDR3 in DNA: TGTGCCAGCAGCTTACCTAGCGAGGGGGAGACCCAGTACTTC. It yields the protein CASSLPSEGETQYF.

This clonotype was counted many times. The chain joins TRBV5-1 to TRBJ1-5, with a weak D call TRBD1 (6 bases). The CDR3 sequence is 15 residues long. V lost 4 bases, J lost 2 bases, and 13 bases lay in between. In germline, CDR1 is SGHRS, CDR2 YFSETQ. The CDR3 DNA follows: TGCGCCAGCAGCCCCTTACAGGGTCGCAATCAGCCCCAGCATTTT. Its translation: CASSPLQGRNQPQHF.

In its sample, this clonotype was seen a few times. The chain has TRBV11-2 and TRBJ2-7; D remains ambiguous. CDR3 length: 15 amino acids. CDR1 and CDR2 (germline): SGHAT, FQNNGV. Between the trimmed V and J ends, which lost 1 base and 1 base, there was a span of 11 bases. CDR3 protein: CASSLAATPSYEQYV. CDR3 DNA sequence: TGTGCCAGCAGCTTAGCCGCGACCCCGTCCTACGAGCAGTACGTC.

This clonotype was seen a handful of times. The CDR3 nucleotides are TGTGCCATCAGTGAAAATTGGGGGGTCGGAAACACCATATATTTT. This codes for CAISENWGVGNTIYF. The chain uses TRBV10-3 and TRBJ1-3, with D possibly being TRBD1 (5 bases). The V and J ends lost 3 bases and 4 bases respectively, with 13 bases between them. Germline-derived CDR1 and CDR2 are ENHRY and SYGVKD. This CDR3 is 15 amino acids long.

This clonotype was detected many times. The CDR3, as DNA: TGTGCCAGCAGTTCCCTCGGAGAGGGAGAGGAAAAACTGTTTTTT. This translates into CASSSLGEGEEKLFF. The chain employs TRBV27 and TRBJ1-4, with D unclear. The CDR3 has 15 residues. Deletions cut 4 bases from V and 8 bases from J, with 17 bases between. Germline-derived CDR1 and CDR2 are MNHEY and SMNVEV (reference sequence). The whole variable domain, filled in from reference TRBV27 and TRBJ1-4, reads EAQVTQNPRYLITVTGKKLTVTCSQNMNHEYMSWYRQDPGLGLRQIYYSMNVEVTDKGDVPEGYKVSRKEKRNFPLILESPSPNQTSLYFCASSSLGEGEEKLFFGSGTQLSVL.

The J gene is TRBJ1-2, the V gene TRBV10-3; D is possibly TRBD1 (6 bases). The CDR3 has 15 residues. V was trimmed by 4 bases and J by 4 bases, leaving 16 bases between them. In germline, CDR1 is ENHRY, CDR2 SYGVKD. The CDR3 spells CAISGGTGTSYGYTF. The CDR3 nucleotides are TGTGCCATCAGTGGGGGGACTGGGACAAGCTATGGCTACACCTTC.

This clonotype was observed a few times. This chain links TRBV4-1 with TRBJ2-7; D may be TRBD1 (6 bases). Germline assignment: CDR1 MGHRA and CDR2 YSYEKL. Trimming stripped 1 base from V and 2 bases from J, with 12 bases between. The CDR3 is made up of 15 amino acids. CDR3 DNA: TGCGCCAGCAGCCAAGGGTCCAGGGGCCCCTACGAGCAGTACGTC. This encodes CASSQGSRGPYEQYV.

This clonotype has only a few counts. The chain joins TRBV6-5 to TRBJ2-3; D call uncertain. The CDR3 has 16 residues. V was clipped by 1 base and J by 6 bases, with 17 bases between them. Germline V lookup: CDR1 MNHEY, CDR2 SVGAGI. CDR3 sequence (DNA): TGTGCCAGCAGTTACTACCACAAGGCACCCCCCGATACGCAGTATTTT. Its protein product is CASSYYHKAPPDTQYF.

The chain combines TRBV7-2 with TRBJ1-2; 10 nucleotides agree with TRBD1. Germline-derived CDR1 and CDR2 are SGHTA and FQGNSA. This CDR3 has 17 residues. The trim removed 5 bases at V and 4 bases at J, leaving 13 bases unmatched. Here the CDR3 DNA reads TGTGCCAGCAGCCGTACCGGTGACAGGGGGCGCGGCTATGGCTACACCTTC. Its translation is CASSRTGDRGRGYGYTF.

The V and J genes are TRBV4-3 and TRBJ2-4; D is ambiguous. CDR3 length: 14 amino acids. V gave up 0 bases and J gave up 6 bases, with 9 bases separating them. Germline values: CDR1 LGHNA, CDR2 YSLEER. CDR3 coding DNA: TGCGCCAGCAGCCAAGATCAAGGAGCAAACATTCAGTACTTC. Its translation: CASSQDQGANIQYF.

The rearrangement joins TRBV5-4 to TRBJ2-1; 11 bases fit TRBD2. The length of the CDR3 is 17 residues. V was clipped by 0 bases and J by 5 bases; unmatched bases: 7. The germline gives CDR1 SGHNT, CDR2 YYREEE (reference sequence). CDR3 region: CASSLVTSGGPDNEQFF. The CDR3, as DNA: TGTGCCAGCAGCTTGGTAACTAGCGGGGGCCCAGACAATGAGCAGTTCTTC. The whole variable domain, filled in from reference TRBV5-4 and TRBJ2-1, reads ETGVTQSPTHLIKTRGQQVTLRCSSQSGHNTVSWYQQALGQGPQFIFQYYREEENGRGNFPPRFSGLQFPNYSSELNVNALELDDSALYLCASSLVTSGGPDNEQFFGPGTRLTVL.